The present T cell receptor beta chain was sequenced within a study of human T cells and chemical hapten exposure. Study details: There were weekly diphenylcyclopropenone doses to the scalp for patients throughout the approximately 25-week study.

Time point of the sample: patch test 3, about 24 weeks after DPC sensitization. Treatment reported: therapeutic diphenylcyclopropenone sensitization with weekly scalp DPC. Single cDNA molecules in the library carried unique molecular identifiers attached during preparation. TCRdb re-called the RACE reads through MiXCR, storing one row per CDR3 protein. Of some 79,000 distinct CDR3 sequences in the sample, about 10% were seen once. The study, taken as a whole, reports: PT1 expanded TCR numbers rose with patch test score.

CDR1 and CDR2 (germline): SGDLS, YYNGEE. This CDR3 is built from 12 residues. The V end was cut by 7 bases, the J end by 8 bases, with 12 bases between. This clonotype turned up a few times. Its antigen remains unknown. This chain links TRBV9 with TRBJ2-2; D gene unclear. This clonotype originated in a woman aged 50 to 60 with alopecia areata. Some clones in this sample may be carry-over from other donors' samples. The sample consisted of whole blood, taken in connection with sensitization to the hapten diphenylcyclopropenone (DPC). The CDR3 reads CASSRVGGELFF. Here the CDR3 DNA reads TGTGCCAGCTCCCGGGTAGGGGGGGAGCTGTTTTTT.